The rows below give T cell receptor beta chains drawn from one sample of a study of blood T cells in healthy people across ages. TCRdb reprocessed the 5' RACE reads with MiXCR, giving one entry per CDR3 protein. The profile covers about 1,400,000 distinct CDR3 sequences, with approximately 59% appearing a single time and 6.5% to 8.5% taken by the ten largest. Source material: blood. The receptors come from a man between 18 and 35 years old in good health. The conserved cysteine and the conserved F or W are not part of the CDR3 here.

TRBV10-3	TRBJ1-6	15	AISSEAGGSYNSPLH
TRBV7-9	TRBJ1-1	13	ASSPPTGAGTEAF
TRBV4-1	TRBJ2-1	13	ASSQAPSGGNEQF
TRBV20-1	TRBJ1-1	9	SARGSTEAF
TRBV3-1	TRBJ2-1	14	ASSQGTSGSLYEQF
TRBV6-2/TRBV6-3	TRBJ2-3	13	ASSSPGGVADTQY
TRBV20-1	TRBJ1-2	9	SAKAGDGYT
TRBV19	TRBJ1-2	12	ASTIQGINYGYT
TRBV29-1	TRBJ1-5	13	SVAVQGFVNQPQH
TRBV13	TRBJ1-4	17	ASSLTRYRDGAINEKLF
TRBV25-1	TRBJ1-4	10	ASSAIAEKLF
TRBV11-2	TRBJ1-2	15	ASSVSGTGGVYYGYT
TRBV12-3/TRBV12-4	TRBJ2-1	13	ASSFGDRRYNEQF